Below, 16 T cell receptor beta chains from the same sample are listed, as sequenced in a study of shared clonotypes between healthy human individuals (dated by TCRdb to about 2020). CD8 naive samples consisted of CD45RO-negative cells that were positively selected for CCR7, yielding a CD45RA+CCR7+ population without TemRA cells. The method was the immunoSEQ multiplex PCR assay. Held by TCRdb, this immuneACCESS table contains in-frame sequences only and omits some clones. Under half of the omission traces to an unresolved V gene where checked; the cause of the rest is unknown. The sample table shows roughly 2.1 million clones, and around 93% are seen once. Under 2% of the sample is held by the ten biggest clonotypes. Sequencing was carried out using naive CD8+ T cells from PBMCs. Explained via the paper, the cell subset or site label denotes: CD45RA+CCR7+. Receptors were obtained from a man younger than 30 in good health. Some clones in this sample may be carry-over from other donors' samples.

This clone is a singleton in its sample. The genes are TRBV6-5 and TRBJ2-7, with D perhaps TRBD1 (6 bases). V shed 6 bases and J shed 7 bases, with 22 bases lying between them. Per germline, CDR1 MNHEY and CDR2 SVGAGI. The CDR3 covers 15 residues. The chain's CDR3 is CASSPNQDGQGEQYF. CDR3 DNA: TGTGCCAGCAGCCCCAACCAAGACGGGCAGGGGGAGCAGTACTTC.

The rearrangement links TRBV5-1 to TRBJ2-3; D unresolved. The CDR3 covers 14 residues. CDR1 SGHRS and CDR2 YFSETQ come from the germline V gene. V lost 0 bases and J lost 8, with 13 bases in between. This CDR3 is CASSLAEAPRTQYF. In nucleotides, the CDR3 is TGCGCCAGCAGCTTGGCCGAAGCCCCCCGTACGCAGTATTTT.

The V and J genes are TRBV9 and TRBJ1-1; 7 nucleotides match TRBD1. The CDR3 covers 15 residues. V dropped 4 bases and J dropped 0; count of bases not matched to a gene: 6. From germline, CDR1 is SGDLS and CDR2 YYNGEE. The chain's CDR3 is CASSKTTGMNTEAFF. CDR3 DNA sequence: TGTGCCAGCAGCAAGACGACAGGGATGAACACTGAAGCTTTCTTT.

The chain employs TRBV27 and TRBJ1-2; D gene ambiguous. CDR3 length: 13 residues. V lost 5 bases and J lost 4, with 11 bases in between. CDR1 is MNHEY and CDR2 is SMNVEV in the germline V gene (reference sequence). In nucleotides, the CDR3 is TGTGCCAGCAGTGGTTCGGGGTTCTATGGCTACACCTTC. Encoded protein: CASSGSGFYGYTF.

Concerning this clone: Additional DNA sequences in this sample encode the identical CDR3. V and J are TRBV7-9 and TRBJ2-1; a weak D match, TRBD2 (6 bases). Trimming pared 3 bases from V and 0 bases from J, leaving 6 bases between. CDR1 and CDR2 (germline): SEHNR, FQNEAQ (reference sequence). The CDR3 consists of 14 residues. The CDR3: CASSFGGSYNEQFF. The CDR3 DNA sequence: TGTGCCAGCAGCTTCGGGGGCTCCTACAATGAGCAGTTCTTC.

Comment on this clone: The identical CDR3 is also encoded by other nucleotide sequences in the sample. The chain carries TRBV30 and TRBJ1-5; perhaps TRBD1 as D (5 bases). This CDR3 comprises 12 residues. V lost 1 base and J lost 4, with 5 bases in between. The germline V gene has CDR1 GTSNPN and CDR2 SVGIG (reference sequence). Here the CDR3 reads CAWSEGNQPQHF. In DNA, the CDR3 is TGTGCCTGGAGTGAGGGGAATCAGCCCCAGCATTTT.

Concerning this clone itself: This same CDR3 is encoded by further DNA sequences in the sample. The gene calls are TRBV5-6 and TRBJ2-1; D possibly corresponds to TRBD2 (5 bases). The germline V and J ends were trimmed by 4 bases and 9 bases, with 11 bases remaining between them. CDR1 and CDR2 from the germline V gene are SGHDT and YYEEEE. The CDR3 has 12 residues. The CDR3 spells CASSLGGSEQFF. The CDR3, as DNA: TGTGCCAGCAGCCTAGGAGGCAGTGAGCAGTTCTTC.

The chain couples TRBV7-9 to TRBJ2-1; 11 bases match TRBD2. Germline V gives CDR1 SEHNR, CDR2 FQNEAQ (reference sequence). The CDR3 is 19 amino acids. V lost 6 bases, J lost 1 base, and 14 bases stayed unmatched. CDR3 DNA: TGTGCCAGCAGATCTAAGTCCCGACTAGCGGGGATGTCCTACAATGAGCAGTTCTTC. It is translated as CASRSKSRLAGMSYNEQFF.

The chain joins TRBV28 to TRBJ1-2; TRBD1 matches at 7 bases. V gave up 4 bases and J gave up 4 bases; unmatched junction bases: 3. Germline V CDR1 and CDR2: MDHEN, SYDVKM. The CDR3 loop spans 13 amino acids. CDR3 sequence (DNA): TGTGCCAGCAGTTCGACAGGGTCCTATGGCTACACCTTC. Protein product: CASSSTGSYGYTF.

The V call is TRBV2, the J call TRBJ1-5; no definite D call. Germline V gene lookup returns CDR1 SNHLY and CDR2 FYNNEI. Trimming took 5 bases from V and 0 from J, leaving 11 bases between them. The CDR3 sequence is 15 residues long. The CDR3 DNA follows: TGTGCCAGCAGTCATCACGGATATAGCAATCAGCCCCAGCATTTT. Protein: CASSHHGYSNQPQHF.

The CDR3 loop is CSTRLQGAWGYTF. CDR3 nucleotides: TGCAGCACCAGACTACAGGGGGCTTGGGGCTACACCTTC. The chain is built from TRBV29-1 and TRBJ1-2; TRBD1 matches at 9 bases. The CDR3 is 13 amino acids. Germline values: CDR1 SQVTM, CDR2 ANQGSEA. Trimming removed 8 bases from V and 8 bases from J; junction bases left unmatched: 12.

V usage is TRBV4-1 and J usage is TRBJ2-1; the D gene is possibly TRBD2 (7 bases). The CDR3 has 17 amino acids. V was shortened by 3 bases and J by 4 bases, with 19 bases between the two germline ends. Germline assignment: CDR1 MGHRA and CDR2 YSYEKL. Here the CDR3 reads CASSHLEGGQGYNEQFF. The CDR3 coding sequence is TGCGCCAGCAGCCATCTTGAGGGGGGGCAGGGGTACAATGAGCAGTTCTTC.

CDR3 amino acids: CASSIFALGNQPQHF. CDR3 in DNA: TGTGCCAGTAGTATTTTTGCGCTTGGGAATCAGCCCCAGCATTTT. The chain recombines TRBV19 with TRBJ1-5; D is uncertain. The germline gives CDR1 LNHDA, CDR2 SQIVND (reference sequence). V shed 3 bases and J shed 4 bases, with 13 bases lying between them. The CDR3 runs to 15 residues. The entire variable domain, with the rest obtained from reference TRBV19 and TRBJ1-5, is as follows: DGGITQSPKYLFRKEGQNVTLSCEQNLNHDAMYWYRQDPGQGLRLIYYSQIVNDFQKGDIAEGYSVSREKKESFPLTVTSAQKNPTAFYLCASSIFALGNQPQHFGDGTRLSIL.

The V gene is TRBV28, the J gene TRBJ1-3; TRBD1 matches at 7 bases. Germline V gene data show CDR1 as MDHEN and CDR2 as SYDVKM. CDR3 length: 15 amino acids. The V and J ends lost 5 bases and 6 bases, in that order; junction bases with no gene match: 10. Here the CDR3 reads CASSPQGDSKNTIYF. The DNA of the CDR3 is TGTGCCAGCAGTCCCCAGGGGGACAGCAAAAACACCATATATTTT.

This clone came up once. The chain carries TRBV2 and TRBJ2-2; 10 bases line up with TRBD2. Germline loops: CDR1 SNHLY, CDR2 FYNNEI. V lost 10 bases and J lost 0; bases outside the gene matches: 8. The CDR3 has 16 amino acids. The chain's CDR3 is CATRTSGFANTGELFF. The CDR3 coding sequence is TGTGCCACAAGGACTAGCGGTTTCGCGAACACCGGGGAGCTGTTTTTT. Complete variable domain (other parts from reference TRBV2 and TRBJ2-2): EPEVTQTPSHQVTQMGQEVILRCVPISNHLYFYWYRQILGQKVEFLVSFYNNEISEKSEIFDDQFSVERPDGSNFTLKIRSTKLEDSAMYFCATRTSGFANTGELFFGEGSRLTVL.

The table lists this clone with a count of one. The chain is built from TRBV4-1 and TRBJ1-4; D not resolved. Trimming removed 4 bases from V and 0 bases from J, with 6 bases in between. In germline, CDR1 is MGHRA, CDR2 YSYEKL. The CDR3 is 14 amino acids. The CDR3 DNA sequence: TGCGCCAGCAGCCGAGGGACAACTAATGAAAAACTGTTTTTT. Translation: CASSRGTTNEKLFF.